The rows below give T cell receptor beta chains drawn from one sample of a study of T cells in Graves' hyperthyroidism and ophthalmopathy. TCRdb used MiXCR to reprocess the multiplex PCR reads, holding one entry per CDR3 protein. The sample holds approximately 740,000 distinct CDR3 sequences, around 15% seen once. The sample taken for sequencing was blood. These TCRs come from a young woman with Graves' hyperthyroidism. CDR3s include the opening cysteine and the closing phenylalanine or tryptophan. A D gene is named only where the DNA matches it firmly. For some rows the clone size is stated as once, few or many, or as a class when expanded; others skip it.

V: TRBV20-1; length: 13; size: many; D: -; J: TRBJ2-7; DNA: TGCAGTGGGGTGACAGACGTGGGTTACGAGCAGTACTTC; CDR3: CSGVTDVGYEQYF
V: TRBV5-5; length: 14; size: -; D: -; J: TRBJ1-5; DNA: TGTGCCAGCAGCTTGTTCCGGGTCAATCAGCCCCAGCATTTT; CDR3: CASSLFRVNQPQHF
V: TRBV28; length: 11; size: many; D: -; J: TRBJ2-3; DNA: TGTGCCAGCAGTTTTGAAGATACGCAGTATTTT; CDR3: CASSFEDTQYF
V: TRBV3-1; length: 16; size: many; D: TRBD2; J: TRBJ2-1; DNA: TGTGCCAGCAGCCAGGGACTAGCGCCTCTGTACAATGAGCAGTTCTTC; CDR3: CASSQGLAPLYNEQFF
V: TRBV20-1; length: 15; size: -; D: TRBD2; J: TRBJ2-5; DNA: TGCAGTGCTGCCGGGACTAGCGGGAGGGAAGAGACCCAGTACTTC; CDR3: CSAAGTSGREETQYF
V: TRBV6-2/TRBV6-3; length: 12; size: few; D: -; J: TRBJ1-3; DNA: TGTGCCAGCAGTGGCCTCGGGGGCACCATATATTTT; CDR3: CASSGLGGTIYF
V: TRBV4-1; length: 16; size: -; D: TRBD1; J: TRBJ1-6; DNA: TGCGCCAGCAGCCGGGGCCCCGGGACAGGAGCCTCACCCCTCCACTTT; CDR3: CASSRGPGTGASPLHF
V: TRBV20-1; length: 14; size: many; D: -; J: TRBJ2-7; DNA: TGCAGTGCTAGAGACGAGCGGGCGTACTACGAGCAGTACTTC; CDR3: CSARDERAYYEQYF
V: TRBV27; length: 16; size: few; D: TRBD1; J: TRBJ1-1; DNA: TGTGCCAGCAGTTTAATGGGACAGGGGAAGAACACTGAAGCTTTCTTT; CDR3: CASSLMGQGKNTEAFF
V: TRBV19; length: 14; size: -; D: -; J: TRBJ1-1; DNA: TGTGCCAGTAGTATACGGTCTGTCGCCCCAGAAGCTTTCTTT; CDR3: CASSIRSVAPEAFF
V: TRBV9; length: 14; size: few; D: -; J: TRBJ2-1; DNA: TGTGCCAGCAGCCCGATCGACAGTCGCAATGAGCAGTTCTTC; CDR3: CASSPIDSRNEQFF
V: TRBV2; length: 14; size: many; D: -; J: TRBJ2-1; DNA: TGTGCCAGCAGTGGTGGTTTCGATTACAATGAGCAGTTCTTC; CDR3: CASSGGFDYNEQFF
V: TRBV18; length: 11; size: many; D: -; J: TRBJ2-3; DNA: TGTGCCAGCTCACCTAAAGATACGCAGTATTTT; CDR3: CASSPKDTQYF
V: TRBV30; length: 15; size: -; D: -; J: TRBJ2-5; DNA: TGTGCCTGGAAACCCCCCCGGTTGGTGAGGGAGACCCAGTACTTC; CDR3: CAWKPPRLVRETQYF
V: TRBV7-8; length: 13; size: -; D: -; J: TRBJ1-1; DNA: TGTGCCAGCAGCTTAGCGTCCCACACTGAAGCTTTCTTT; CDR3: CASSLASHTEAFF
V: TRBV28; length: 14; size: -; D: TRBD1; J: TRBJ2-7; DNA: TGTGCCAGCAGGAAAACAGGGGCTTCCTACGAGCAGTACTTC; CDR3: CASRKTGASYEQYF
V: TRBV20-1; length: 13; size: few; D: -; J: TRBJ2-1; DNA: TGCAGTGCTAGACCCGGTCTCCAAAATGAGCAGTTCTTC; CDR3: CSARPGLQNEQFF
V: TRBV28; length: 23; size: few; D: -; J: TRBJ2-6; DNA: TGTGCCAGCAGTTTATTTCGTATACAGCCCGTCACCGACAGGGAGGCTGGGGCCAACGTCCTGACTTTC; CDR3: CASSLFRIQPVTDREAGANVLTF
V: TRBV24-1; length: 17; size: few; D: TRBD2; J: TRBJ2-3; DNA: TGTGCCACCAAGGCCGGGACTAGCGGGAGAGCCACAGATACGCAGTATTTT; CDR3: CATKAGTSGRATDTQYF
V: TRBV24-1; length: 18; size: many; D: -; J: TRBJ2-3; DNA: TGTGCCACCAGTGCCGCACCCGGACGCACGGTGGCCACAGATACGCAGTATTTT; CDR3: CATSAAPGRTVATDTQYF
V: TRBV27; length: 13; size: many; D: -; J: TRBJ1-5; DNA: TGTGCCAGCAGTATTGGGATGGGACAGCCCCAGCATTTT; CDR3: CASSIGMGQPQHF
V: TRBV7-6; length: 15; size: -; D: TRBD2; J: TRBJ2-7; DNA: TGTGCCAGCAGCCAGCTAGCGGGAGAGGCCTACGAGCAGTACTTC; CDR3: CASSQLAGEAYEQYF
V: TRBV4-3; length: 15; size: many; D: -; J: TRBJ2-1; DNA: TGCGCCAGCAGCCACAGACAGGAAACCTACAATGAGCAGTTCTTC; CDR3: CASSHRQETYNEQFF
V: TRBV29-1; length: 17; size: many; D: TRBD2; J: TRBJ2-1; DNA: TGCAGCGTTGAAGGGACTAGCGGGAGGGCCACCTACAATGAGCAGTTCTTC; CDR3: CSVEGTSGRATYNEQFF
V: TRBV5-1; length: 15; size: -; D: -; J: TRBJ2-7; DNA: TGCGCCAGCAGCTATGACCCAGGGAGTCGGTACGAGCAGTACTTC; CDR3: CASSYDPGSRYEQYF
V: TRBV7-3; length: 16; size: many; D: TRBD2; J: TRBJ2-1; DNA: TGTGCCAGCAGCTTAATAGCGGGAGGGGAATACAATGAGCAGTTCTTC; CDR3: CASSLIAGGEYNEQFF
V: TRBV20-1; length: 15; size: many; D: TRBD1; J: TRBJ2-3; DNA: TGCAGTGCTTTCAAGGACAGGGAGGGCACAGATACGCAGTATTTT; CDR3: CSAFKDREGTDTQYF
V: TRBV24-1; length: 17; size: many; D: -; J: TRBJ1-2; DNA: TGTGCCACCAGTGGAGACCCCGGAAGAGACGCGCGCTATGGCTACACCTTC; CDR3: CATSGDPGRDARYGYTF
V: TRBV7-9; length: 15; size: -; D: -; J: TRBJ1-2; DNA: TGTGCCAGCAGCTTAGAGTCCGGCCGAAGGGAGGGCTACACCTTC; CDR3: CASSLESGRREGYTF
V: TRBV5-4; length: 13; size: -; D: -; J: TRBJ2-7; DNA: TGTGCCAGCAGCTTGGCCGTCGGGGACGAGCAGTACTTC; CDR3: CASSLAVGDEQYF
V: TRBV7-9; length: 20; size: many; D: TRBD2; J: TRBJ2-1; DNA: TGTGCCAGCAGCCGATCGCCCATAGGACTAGCGGGAGGGCGGACGTATGAGCAGTTCTTC; CDR3: CASSRSPIGLAGGRTYEQFF
V: TRBV28; length: 19; size: many; D: TRBD2; J: TRBJ2-7; DNA: TGTGCCAGCAGTCCCCTTATTGCCCGATCTCCGGGACTACCCTACGAGCAGTACTTC; CDR3: CASSPLIARSPGLPYEQYF
V: TRBV28; length: 17; size: many; D: TRBD2; J: TRBJ2-3; DNA: TGTGCCAGCAGTTTATCCGGACTAGCGGGTGGCACAGATACGCAGTATTTT; CDR3: CASSLSGLAGGTDTQYF
V: TRBV20-1; length: 16; size: many; D: TRBD2; J: TRBJ2-2; DNA: TGCAGTGCTAGAGATCTCGCGGGAGGGTTCACCGGGGAGCTGTTTTTT; CDR3: CSARDLAGGFTGELFF
V: TRBV7-9; length: 13; size: few; D: -; J: TRBJ1-5; DNA: TGTGCCAGCAGCCCCCCAGGACGCCAGCCCCAGCATTTT; CDR3: CASSPPGRQPQHF
V: TRBV11-2; length: 16; size: many; D: -; J: TRBJ2-7; DNA: TGTGCCAGCAGCTTAGATCGCGGCTCCTACAGCGGCGAGCAGTACTTC; CDR3: CASSLDRGSYSGEQYF
V: TRBV5-4; length: 19; size: few; D: -; J: TRBJ2-2; DNA: TGTGCCAGCAGTCAGGCCCTCGTTCAGGGTAGGCGACGGTCCGGGGAGCTGTTTTTT; CDR3: CASSQALVQGRRRSGELFF
V: TRBV24-1; length: 15; size: many; D: -; J: TRBJ2-5; DNA: TGTGCCACCAGTGACTTCGGGTACGGCCAAGAGACCCAGTACTTC; CDR3: CATSDFGYGQETQYF
V: TRBV28; length: 13; size: few; D: TRBD1; J: TRBJ1-4; DNA: TGTGCCAGCGAGGACAGGGCGGGTGAAAAACTGTTTTTT; CDR3: CASEDRAGEKLFF
V: TRBV9; length: 15; size: -; D: -; J: TRBJ2-7; DNA: TGTGCCAGCAGCCCTGCTAGCGATTCGTTCTACGAGCAGTACTTC; CDR3: CASSPASDSFYEQYF